This paragraph covers one T cell receptor (beta chain) sequence. Antigen unknown. The CDR3 sequence is 15 residues long. The ends were cut back, 3 bases at V and 8 bases at J, with 19 bases in the middle. Germline CDR1 reads MDHEN; CDR2 reads SYDVKM. Clones were read by immunoSEQ multiplex PCR, and TCRdb kept only the in-frame ones, dropping some. The data hold fewer than 350 clones, with roughly 86% observed a single time. The sample comes from a study of T cells and Merkel cell carcinoma outcomes. General study results and limits: Merkel cell carcinoma outcomes were reportedly predicted by repertoire and T-cell density.

The chain links TRBV28 to TRBJ1-2, with a weak D call TRBD1 (5 bases). Sample: tumor tissue from Merkel cell carcinoma. The receptor was isolated from a human donor with Merkel cell carcinoma. Some clones in this sample may be carry-over from other donors' samples. This chain's CDR3 is CASSLAIQGSWGYTF. DNA for the CDR3: TGTGCCAGCAGTTTGGCCATCCAGGGATCGTGGGGCTACACCTTC.